Each of the 4 T cell receptor beta chains below was sequenced from the same sample in a study of T-cell reconstitution after alpha-beta-depleted transplantation in children. A library of TCRbeta sequences, prepared with unique molecular identifiers, was generated. TCRdb reprocessed the PCR reads via MiXCR and lists one record per CDR3 protein. The data show some 120,000 distinct CDR3 sequences, about 21% seen once. The specimen comprised PBMCs, mostly from graft donor cells, sampled 180 days after TCRalphabeta/CD19-depleted stem cell transplant. These receptors were obtained from a male patient aged 2-15 years who had a stem cell transplant for chronic granulomatous disease, so the T cells may come from the graft donor.

This chain connects TRBV27 to TRBJ2-7, with D unclear. Between the trimmed V and J ends, which lost 6 bases and 3 bases, there was a span of 15 bases. Germline V CDR1 and CDR2: MNHEY, SMNVEV (reference sequence). The CDR3 covers 14 residues. The CDR3 sequence: CASSDGASGYEQYF. CDR3 nucleotides: TGTGCCAGCAGCGACGGTGCCTCAGGCTACGAGCAGTACTTC.

This clonotype was counted ten times or more. The chain is built from TRBV6-2 or TRBV6-3 and TRBJ2-3; D remains unclear. The CDR3 contains 15 residues. Trimming removed 7 bases from V and 5 bases from J, with 19 bases in between. Germline values: CDR1 MNHEY, CDR2 SVGEGT. CDR3 residues: CASTLASRSGDTQYF. CDR3 DNA sequence: TGTGCCAGCACACTCGCGTCTAGGAGTGGAGATACGCAGTATTTT.

The V gene is TRBV4-3, the J gene TRBJ1-5; unclear D gene. Trimming shortened V by 0 bases and J by 14 bases, and 14 bases separated the two germline ends. Germline-derived CDR1 and CDR2 are LGHNA and YSLEER. The CDR3 contains 13 residues. The CDR3 loop reads CASSQDHNGLKHF. In nucleotides, the CDR3 is TGCGCCAGCAGCCAAGATCACAACGGACTTAAGCATTTT.

This clonotype was detected many times. At one end the junction does not follow the germline gene, possibly because of a read error. The chain employs TRBV12-3 or TRBV12-4 and TRBJ2-7; D might be TRBD1 (5 bases). The CDR3 extends over 13 amino acids. The DNA of the CDR3 is TGTGCCAGCAGCTTAGGGCAGGGCTACGAGCAGTACTTC. This translates into CASSLGQGYEQYF.